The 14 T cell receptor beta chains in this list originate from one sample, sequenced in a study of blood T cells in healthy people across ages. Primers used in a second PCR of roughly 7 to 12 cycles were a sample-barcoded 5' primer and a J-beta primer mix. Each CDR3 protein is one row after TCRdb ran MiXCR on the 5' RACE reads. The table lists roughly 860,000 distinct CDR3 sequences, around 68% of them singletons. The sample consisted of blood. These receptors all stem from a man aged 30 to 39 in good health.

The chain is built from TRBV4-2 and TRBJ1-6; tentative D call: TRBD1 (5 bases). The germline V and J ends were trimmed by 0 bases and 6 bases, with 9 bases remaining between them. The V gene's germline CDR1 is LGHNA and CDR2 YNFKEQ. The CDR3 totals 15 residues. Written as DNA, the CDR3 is TGTGCCAGCAGCCAAGACAGGGCAATTAATTCACCCCTCCACTTT. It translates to CASSQDRAINSPLHF.

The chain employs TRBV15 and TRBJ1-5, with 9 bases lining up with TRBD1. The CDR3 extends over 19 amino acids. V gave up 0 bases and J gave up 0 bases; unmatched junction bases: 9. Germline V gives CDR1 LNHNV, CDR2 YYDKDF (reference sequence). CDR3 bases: TGTGCCACCAGCAGAGATCGGGGACAGGGAACTTATAGCAATCAGCCCCAGCATTTT. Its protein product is CATSRDRGQGTYSNQPQHF.

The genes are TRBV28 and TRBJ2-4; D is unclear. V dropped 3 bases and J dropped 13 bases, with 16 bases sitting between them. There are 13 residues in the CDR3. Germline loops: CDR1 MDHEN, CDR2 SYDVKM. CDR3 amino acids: CASSLLPLKEQYF. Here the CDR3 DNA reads TGTGCCAGCAGTTTGCTCCCCCTAAAAGAGCAGTACTTC.

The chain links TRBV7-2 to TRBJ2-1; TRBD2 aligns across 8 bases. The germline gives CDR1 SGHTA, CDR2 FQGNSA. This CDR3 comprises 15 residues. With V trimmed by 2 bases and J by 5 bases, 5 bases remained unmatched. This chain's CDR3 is CASSLSGGNHNEQFF. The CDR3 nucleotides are TGTGCCAGCAGCTTAAGCGGGGGCAACCACAATGAGCAGTTCTTC.

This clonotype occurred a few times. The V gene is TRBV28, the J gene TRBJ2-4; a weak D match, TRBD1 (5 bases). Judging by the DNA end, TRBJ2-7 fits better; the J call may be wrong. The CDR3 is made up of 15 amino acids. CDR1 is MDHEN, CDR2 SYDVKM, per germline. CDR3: CASSYLRGPSHEQYF. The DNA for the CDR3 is TGTGCCAGCAGTTACCTTAGGGGCCCGTCACACGAGCAGTACTTC.

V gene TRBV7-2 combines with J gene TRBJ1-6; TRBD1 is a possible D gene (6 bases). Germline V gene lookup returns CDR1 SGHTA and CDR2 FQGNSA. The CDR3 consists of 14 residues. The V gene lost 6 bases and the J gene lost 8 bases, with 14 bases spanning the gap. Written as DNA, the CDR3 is TGTGCCAGCAGACGAACAGGGCCTCATTCACCCCTCCACTTT. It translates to CASRRTGPHSPLHF.

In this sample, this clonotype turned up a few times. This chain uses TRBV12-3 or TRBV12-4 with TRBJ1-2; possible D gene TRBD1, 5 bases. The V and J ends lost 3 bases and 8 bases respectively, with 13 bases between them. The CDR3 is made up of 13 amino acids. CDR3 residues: CASSLGQGEGYTF. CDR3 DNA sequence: TGTGCCAGCAGTTTGGGCCAGGGAGAAGGCTACACCTTC.

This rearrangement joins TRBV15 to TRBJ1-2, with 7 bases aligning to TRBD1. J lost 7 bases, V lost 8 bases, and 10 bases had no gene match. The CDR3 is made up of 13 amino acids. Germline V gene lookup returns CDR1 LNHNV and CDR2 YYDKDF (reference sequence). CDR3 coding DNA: TGTGCCACCGCGAGGACAGGACAAGTTGGCTACACCTTC. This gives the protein CATARTGQVGYTF.

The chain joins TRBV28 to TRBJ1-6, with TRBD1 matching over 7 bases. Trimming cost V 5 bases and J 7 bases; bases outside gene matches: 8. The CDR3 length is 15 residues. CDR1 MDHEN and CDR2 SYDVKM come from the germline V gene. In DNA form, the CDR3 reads TGTGCCAGCAGTACCCAGACAGGGCGGAATTCACCCCTCCACTTT. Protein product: CASSTQTGRNSPLHF.

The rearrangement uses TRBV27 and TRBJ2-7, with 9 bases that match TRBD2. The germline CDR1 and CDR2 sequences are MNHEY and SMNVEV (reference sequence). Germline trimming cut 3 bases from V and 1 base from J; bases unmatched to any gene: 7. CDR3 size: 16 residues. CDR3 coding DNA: TGTGCCAGCAGTTTCCTTAGCGGGGGCAAGTCCTACGAGCAGTACTTC. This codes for CASSFLSGGKSYEQYF.

The CDR3 coding sequence is TGCGCCAGCAGCCGGGAGGGCGACGAGCAGTACTTC. It encodes CASSREGDEQYF. The chain has TRBV5-1 and TRBJ2-7; 8 nucleotides align to TRBD2. The trim removed 4 bases at V and 5 bases at J, leaving 2 bases unmatched. The CDR3 sequence is 12 residues long. Germline V gene sequence: CDR1 SGHRS, CDR2 YFSETQ.

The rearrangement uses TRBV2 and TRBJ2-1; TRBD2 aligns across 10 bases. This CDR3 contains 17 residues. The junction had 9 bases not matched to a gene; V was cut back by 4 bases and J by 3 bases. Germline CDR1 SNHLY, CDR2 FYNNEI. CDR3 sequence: CASSGTFTSGIYNEQFF. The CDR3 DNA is TGTGCCAGCAGTGGGACCTTTACTAGCGGGATCTACAATGAGCAGTTCTTC.

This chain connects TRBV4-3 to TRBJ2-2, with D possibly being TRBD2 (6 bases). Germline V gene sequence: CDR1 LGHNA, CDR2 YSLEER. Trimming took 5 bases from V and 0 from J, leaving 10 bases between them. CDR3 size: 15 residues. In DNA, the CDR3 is TGCGCCAGCAGCGGGGGGTTCTCGAACACCGGGGAGCTGTTTTTT. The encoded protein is CASSGGFSNTGELFF.

The CDR3 reads CASSTGTGGHQETQYF. The CDR3 nucleotides read TGTGCCAGCAGCACCGGGACAGGGGGCCACCAAGAGACCCAGTACTTC. The chain carries TRBV5-6 and TRBJ2-5, with TRBD1 matching over 12 bases. The V and J ends lost 4 bases and 0 bases, in that order; junction bases with no gene match: 4. The germline gives CDR1 SGHDT, CDR2 YYEEEE. This CDR3 has 16 residues.